The clone carrying this T cell receptor (beta chain) came up a few times. What it recognizes is unknown. The sample is drawn from a study of metastatic and nonmetastatic thyroid tumors. Turning to the study itself: Peripheral blood and tumor or nodule samples from malignant and benign thyroid patients were compared.

MiXCR re-clonotyped the PCR reads for TCRdb. The table includes about 20,000 clones, about 11% detected once. Points from the study as a whole: For both blood and tumor, malignant thyroid tumors reportedly showed significantly higher TCR beta diversity than benign nodules did.

V dropped 3 bases and J dropped 3 bases, with 13 bases sitting between them. Germline CDR1 is SGHNT and CDR2 is YYREEE (reference sequence). The CDR3 totals 14 residues. All patients were untreated before thyroid surgery. Sequencing used blood. This TCR derives from a female donor with papillary thyroid cancer or a benign thyroid nodule (not recorded which). Some clones in this sample may be carry-over from other donors' samples. The V call is TRBV5-4, the J call TRBJ2-7, with D tentatively TRBD2 (6 bases). The CDR3 nucleotides read TGTGCCAGCAGCTACGGGCCGGGACTCTACGAGCAGTACTTC. It yields the protein CASSYGPGLYEQYF.